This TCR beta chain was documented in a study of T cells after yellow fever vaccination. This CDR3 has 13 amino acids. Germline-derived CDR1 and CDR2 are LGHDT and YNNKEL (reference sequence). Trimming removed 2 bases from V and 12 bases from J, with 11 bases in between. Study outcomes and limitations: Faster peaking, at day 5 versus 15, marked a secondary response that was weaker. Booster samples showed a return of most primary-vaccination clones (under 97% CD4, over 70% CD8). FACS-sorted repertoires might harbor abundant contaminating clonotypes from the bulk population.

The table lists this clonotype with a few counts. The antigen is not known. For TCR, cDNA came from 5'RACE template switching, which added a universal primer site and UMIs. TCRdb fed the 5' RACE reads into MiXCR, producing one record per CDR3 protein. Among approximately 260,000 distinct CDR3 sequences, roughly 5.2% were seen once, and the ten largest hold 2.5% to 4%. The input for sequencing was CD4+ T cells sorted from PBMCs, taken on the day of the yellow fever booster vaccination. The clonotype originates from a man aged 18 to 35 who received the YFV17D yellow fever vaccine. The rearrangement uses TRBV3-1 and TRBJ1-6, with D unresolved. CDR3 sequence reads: CASSQLFGEPLHF. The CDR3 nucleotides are TGTGCCAGCAGCCAACTCTTCGGGGAACCCCTCCACTTT.